This TCR beta chain derives from a study of patients and donors after allogeneic stem cell transplantation (dated by TCRdb to the early 2020s). The method was RT-PCR. The sample was run on a NextSeq 550. Clones were called with MiXCR by TCRdb after fastp trimmed the public reads at Q25, and only in-frame beta chains were retained. CDR3 protein duplicates are merged, each entry listing the most common genes and DNA. The sample records 190,000 or so distinct CDR3 sequences, around 41% of which are singletons. Of the sample, 33% is held by the ten largest clones. From the cysteine through the phenylalanine, the CDR3 covers 17 amino acids. CDR3 DNA is the only sequence kept; it has 51 bases, read in frame from the first base. The germline V gene provides CDR1 SGDLS and CDR2 YYNGEE. From V the trimming removes 0 bases and from J it removes 2 bases, while the gene matches leave 7 bases of the junction unaccounted for.

For this clonotype: Its antigen has not been determined. Base qualities are not at hand, and no much larger clone is one base apart.

The receptor's source is a human donor who was either an allogeneic HSCT recipient or a stem cell or donor lymphocyte infusion donor (not recorded which). It is not recorded whose cells these are; they may come from a transplant donor. The chain couples TRBV9 to TRBJ2-5, with 10 bases aligning to TRBD2. Sequences were obtained from blood, either unsorted or a sorted T cell fraction (not recorded which). The encoded CDR3 is CASSVDPGLALQETQYF. DNA sequence: TGTGCCAGCAGCGTAGACCCGGGACTAGCGCTTCAAGAGACCCAGTACTTC.